These T cell receptor beta chains were read from a single sample in a study of T cells in Graves' hyperthyroidism and ophthalmopathy. Using its own MiXCR run on the multiplex PCR reads, TCRdb lists one record per CDR3 protein. Of some 490,000 distinct CDR3 sequences listed, about 16% were seen once; the top ten hold about 29%. Sequenced material: blood. All receptors come from a woman in her thirties with Graves' ophthalmopathy. Both conserved end residues are part of each CDR3. Each record gives: V gene, clone size, J gene, D gene, CDR3 protein, CDR3 DNA. A D gene is named only where the DNA matches it firmly. Only part of the rows carry a size: once, few, many, or a class if the clone is expanded.

V gene: TRBV28
clone size: -
J gene: TRBJ1-5
D gene: -
CDR3 protein: CASSLLQDYSNQPQHF
CDR3 DNA: TGTGCCAGCAGTTTGTTACAGGACTATAGCAATCAGCCCCAGCATTTT

V gene: TRBV20-1
clone size: many
J gene: TRBJ2-1
D gene: TRBD2
CDR3 protein: CSALTSGSNEQFF
CDR3 DNA: TGCAGTGCCCTGACTAGCGGGAGCAATGAGCAGTTCTTC

V gene: TRBV7-2
clone size: few
J gene: TRBJ2-4
D gene: -
CDR3 protein: CASSLLAPGAYGKNIQYF
CDR3 DNA: TGTGCCAGCAGCTTACTGGCACCGGGAGCCTACGGCAAAAACATTCAGTACTTC

V gene: TRBV28
clone size: many
J gene: TRBJ2-7
D gene: -
CDR3 protein: CASSFDGAEQYF
CDR3 DNA: TGTGCCAGCAGTTTCGATGGGGCCGAGCAGTACTTC

V gene: TRBV20-1
clone size: many
J gene: TRBJ2-3
D gene: -
CDR3 protein: CSAPDLSAIGPDTQYF
CDR3 DNA: TGCAGTGCCCCAGACCTTAGCGCTATAGGACCAGATACGCAGTATTTT

V gene: TRBV6-2/TRBV6-3
clone size: -
J gene: TRBJ2-7
D gene: TRBD2
CDR3 protein: CASSYPGLAYEQYF
CDR3 DNA: TGTGCCAGCAGTTACCCAGGACTAGCCTACGAGCAGTACTTC

V gene: TRBV11-3
clone size: many
J gene: TRBJ2-1
D gene: -
CDR3 protein: CASSSQGSNEQFF
CDR3 DNA: TGTGCCAGCAGCTCACAGGGCTCCAATGAGCAGTTCTTC

V gene: TRBV5-1
clone size: many
J gene: TRBJ2-1
D gene: TRBD1
CDR3 protein: CASSRGTGPVDEQFF
CDR3 DNA: TGCGCCAGCAGCAGGGGGACAGGGCCTGTGGATGAGCAGTTCTTC

V gene: TRBV20-1
clone size: few
J gene: TRBJ2-1
D gene: TRBD2
CDR3 protein: CSARQSSGRATEQFF
CDR3 DNA: TGCAGTGCTAGACAATCTAGCGGGAGGGCCACTGAGCAGTTCTTC

V gene: TRBV18
clone size: many
J gene: TRBJ2-5
D gene: -
CDR3 protein: CASSPPKQETQYF
CDR3 DNA: TGTGCCAGCTCACCACCAAAACAAGAGACCCAGTACTTC

V gene: TRBV6-1
clone size: -
J gene: TRBJ2-1
D gene: TRBD1
CDR3 protein: CASLPGQEYNEQFF
CDR3 DNA: TGTGCCAGCCTCCCCGGACAGGAGTACAATGAGCAGTTCTTC

V gene: TRBV7-9
clone size: -
J gene: TRBJ2-7
D gene: TRBD2
CDR3 protein: CASSLASGSPYEQYF
CDR3 DNA: TGTGCCAGCAGCTTGGCTAGCGGGAGCCCCTACGAGCAGTACTTC

V gene: TRBV20-1
clone size: many
J gene: TRBJ2-7
D gene: -
CDR3 protein: CSASKRWAPDHYEQYF
CDR3 DNA: TGCAGTGCTAGTAAAAGATGGGCACCGGACCATTACGAGCAGTACTTC

V gene: TRBV28
clone size: many
J gene: TRBJ1-1
D gene: -
CDR3 protein: CASTPGDIRFGGTEAFF
CDR3 DNA: TGTGCCAGCACTCCTGGGGACATCCGTTTTGGGGGGACTGAAGCTTTCTTT

V gene: TRBV3-1
clone size: many
J gene: TRBJ1-2
D gene: -
CDR3 protein: CASSQDWGPEDYGYTF
CDR3 DNA: TGTGCCAGCAGCCAAGATTGGGGACCCGAGGACTATGGCTACACCTTC

V gene: TRBV6-2/TRBV6-3
clone size: -
J gene: TRBJ2-4
D gene: -
CDR3 protein: CASSPSQGPPGDIQYF
CDR3 DNA: TGTGCCAGCAGTCCCTCACAGGGTCCACCAGGGGACATTCAGTACTTC

V gene: TRBV15
clone size: few
J gene: TRBJ2-7
D gene: -
CDR3 protein: CATRVGGSYEQYF
CDR3 DNA: TGTGCCACCAGAGTGGGGGGCTCCTACGAGCAGTACTTC

V gene: TRBV30
clone size: few
J gene: TRBJ1-5
D gene: TRBD1
CDR3 protein: CAWSVYRGDQPQHF
CDR3 DNA: TGTGCCTGGAGTGTTTACAGGGGGGATCAGCCCCAGCATTTT

V gene: TRBV7-2
clone size: many
J gene: TRBJ2-5
D gene: -
CDR3 protein: CASSLGGREETQYF
CDR3 DNA: TGTGCCAGCAGCTTAGGCGGACGGGAAGAGACCCAGTACTTC

V gene: TRBV4-3
clone size: -
J gene: TRBJ2-7
D gene: -
CDR3 protein: CASSQDWSVGQSYEQYF
CDR3 DNA: TGCGCCAGCAGCCAAGATTGGAGCGTAGGACAGTCCTACGAGCAGTACTTC

V gene: TRBV18
clone size: many
J gene: TRBJ1-5
D gene: -
CDR3 protein: CASSPDMGGGQPQHF
CDR3 DNA: TGTGCCAGCTCCCCGGACATGGGGGGCGGTCAGCCCCAGCATTTT

V gene: TRBV20-1
clone size: -
J gene: TRBJ2-3
D gene: TRBD2
CDR3 protein: CSARDRPSGASTDTQYF
CDR3 DNA: TGCAGTGCTAGAGATCGCCCTAGCGGAGCTAGCACAGATACGCAGTATTTT

V gene: TRBV20-1
clone size: few
J gene: TRBJ1-2
D gene: -
CDR3 protein: CSASPLNYGYTF
CDR3 DNA: TGCAGTGCTAGTCCCCTTAACTATGGCTACACCTTC

V gene: TRBV12-3/TRBV12-4
clone size: large
J gene: TRBJ2-7
D gene: TRBD2
CDR3 protein: CASSLGGSSYEQYF
CDR3 DNA: TGTGCCAGCAGCTTAGGCGGGAGTAGCTACGAGCAGTACTTC

V gene: TRBV12-3/TRBV12-4
clone size: few
J gene: TRBJ2-1
D gene: TRBD2
CDR3 protein: CASTGSGSSYNEQFF
CDR3 DNA: TGTGCCAGCACCGGTAGCGGGAGCTCCTACAATGAGCAGTTCTTC

V gene: TRBV18
clone size: many
J gene: TRBJ2-1
D gene: -
CDR3 protein: CASSPPRELYNEQFF
CDR3 DNA: TGTGCCAGCTCACCACCGAGGGAGCTCTACAATGAGCAGTTCTTC

V gene: TRBV12-3/TRBV12-4
clone size: many
J gene: TRBJ2-3
D gene: -
CDR3 protein: CASSPDRPPDTQYF
CDR3 DNA: TGTGCCAGCAGCCCGGACAGACCCCCCGATACGCAGTATTTT

V gene: TRBV20-1
clone size: many
J gene: TRBJ2-7
D gene: -
CDR3 protein: CSALTPNPDEQYF
CDR3 DNA: TGCAGTGCTCTAACGCCCAACCCAGACGAGCAGTACTTC

V gene: TRBV7-8
clone size: few
J gene: TRBJ2-1
D gene: TRBD2
CDR3 protein: CASSLQTSGSPGGEQFF
CDR3 DNA: TGTGCCAGCAGCCTGCAGACTAGCGGGAGCCCGGGGGGCGAGCAGTTCTTC

V gene: TRBV20-1
clone size: many
J gene: TRBJ2-7
D gene: -
CDR3 protein: CSAIKNYEQYF
CDR3 DNA: TGCAGTGCCATTAAAAACTACGAGCAGTACTTC

V gene: TRBV2
clone size: many
J gene: TRBJ2-3
D gene: -
CDR3 protein: CASSGQKHTDTQYF
CDR3 DNA: TGTGCCAGCAGCGGACAGAAACACACAGATACGCAGTATTTT